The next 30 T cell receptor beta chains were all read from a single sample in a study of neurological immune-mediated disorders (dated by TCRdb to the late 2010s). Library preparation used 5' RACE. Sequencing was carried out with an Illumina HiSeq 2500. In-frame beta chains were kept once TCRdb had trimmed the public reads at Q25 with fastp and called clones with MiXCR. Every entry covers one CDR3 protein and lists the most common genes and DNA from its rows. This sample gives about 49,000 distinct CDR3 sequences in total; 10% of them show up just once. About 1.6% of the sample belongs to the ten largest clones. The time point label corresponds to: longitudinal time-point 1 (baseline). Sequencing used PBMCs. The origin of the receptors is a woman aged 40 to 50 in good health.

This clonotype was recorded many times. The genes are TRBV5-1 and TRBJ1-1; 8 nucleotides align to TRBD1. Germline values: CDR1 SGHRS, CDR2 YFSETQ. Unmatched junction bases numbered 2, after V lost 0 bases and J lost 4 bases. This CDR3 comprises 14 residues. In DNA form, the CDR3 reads TGCGCCAGCAGCTTGGGACAGGGGACCACTGAAGCTTTCTTT. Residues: CASSLGQGTTEAFF.

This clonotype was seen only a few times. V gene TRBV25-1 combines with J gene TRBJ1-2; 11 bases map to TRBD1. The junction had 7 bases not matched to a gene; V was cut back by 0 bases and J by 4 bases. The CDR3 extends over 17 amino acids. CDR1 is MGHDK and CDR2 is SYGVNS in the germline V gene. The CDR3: CASSEYKRDRGTYGYTF. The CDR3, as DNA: TGTGCCAGCAGTGAATATAAGAGGGACAGGGGGACCTATGGCTACACCTTC.

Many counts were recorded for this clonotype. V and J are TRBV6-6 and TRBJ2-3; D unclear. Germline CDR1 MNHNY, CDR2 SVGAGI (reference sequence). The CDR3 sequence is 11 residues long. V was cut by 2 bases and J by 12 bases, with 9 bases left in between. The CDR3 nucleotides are TGTGCCAGCAGTTACGACGATAACCAGTATTTT. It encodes CASSYDDNQYF.

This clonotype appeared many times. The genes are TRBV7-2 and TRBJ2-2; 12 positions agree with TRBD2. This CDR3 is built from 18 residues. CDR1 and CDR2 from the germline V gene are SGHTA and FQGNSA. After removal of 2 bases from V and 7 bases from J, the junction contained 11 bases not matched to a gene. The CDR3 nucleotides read TGTGCCAGCAGCTTATCGACCCTAGCGGGGGGGCTTGGCGGGGAGCTGTTTTTT. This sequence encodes CASSLSTLAGGLGGELFF.

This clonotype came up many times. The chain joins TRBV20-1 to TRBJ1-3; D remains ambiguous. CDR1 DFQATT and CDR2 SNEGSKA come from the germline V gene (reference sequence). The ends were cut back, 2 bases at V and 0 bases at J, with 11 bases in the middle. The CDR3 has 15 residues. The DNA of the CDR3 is TGCAGTGCTAGAACCCGACGGTCCTCTGGAAACACCATATATTTT. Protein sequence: CSARTRRSSGNTIYF.

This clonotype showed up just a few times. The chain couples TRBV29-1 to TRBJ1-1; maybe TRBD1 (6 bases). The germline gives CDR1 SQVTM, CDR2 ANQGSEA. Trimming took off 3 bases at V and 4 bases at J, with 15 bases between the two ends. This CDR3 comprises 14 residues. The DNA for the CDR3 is TGCAGCGTTGACAGGGGCCGTATTGGCACTGAAGCTTTCTTT. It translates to CSVDRGRIGTEAFF.

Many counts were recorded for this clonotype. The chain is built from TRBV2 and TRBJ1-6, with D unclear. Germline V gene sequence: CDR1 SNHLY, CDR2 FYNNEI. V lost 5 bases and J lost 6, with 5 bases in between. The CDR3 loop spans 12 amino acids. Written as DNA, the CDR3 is TGTGCCAGCAGTTTGAGTAATTCACCCCTCCACTTT. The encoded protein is CASSLSNSPLHF.

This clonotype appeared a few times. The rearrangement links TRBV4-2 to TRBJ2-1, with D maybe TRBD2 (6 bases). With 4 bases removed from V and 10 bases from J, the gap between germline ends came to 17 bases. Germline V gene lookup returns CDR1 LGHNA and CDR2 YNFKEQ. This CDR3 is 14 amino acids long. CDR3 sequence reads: CASSPEGPLREQFF. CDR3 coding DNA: TGTGCCAGCAGCCCGGAGGGACCCCTCCGGGAGCAGTTCTTC.

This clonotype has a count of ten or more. As DNA, the CDR3 is TGTGCCACCAGCACCTTACCAGGGCGCGGGAGCGCCAGCGGGCAGTTCTTC. As protein: CATSTLPGRGSASGQFF. J is TRBJ2-1 and V is TRBV15; 7 nucleotides line up with TRBD2. V lost 4 bases, J lost 12 bases, and 21 bases stayed unmatched. The CDR3 extends over 17 amino acids. The germline gives CDR1 LNHNV, CDR2 YYDKDF (reference sequence).

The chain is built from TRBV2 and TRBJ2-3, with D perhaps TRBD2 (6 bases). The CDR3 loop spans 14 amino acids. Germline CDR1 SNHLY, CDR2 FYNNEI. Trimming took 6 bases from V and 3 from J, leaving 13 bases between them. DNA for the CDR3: TGTGCCAGCAGAATGACTAGACAAACAGATACGCAGTATTTT. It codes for CASRMTRQTDTQYF.

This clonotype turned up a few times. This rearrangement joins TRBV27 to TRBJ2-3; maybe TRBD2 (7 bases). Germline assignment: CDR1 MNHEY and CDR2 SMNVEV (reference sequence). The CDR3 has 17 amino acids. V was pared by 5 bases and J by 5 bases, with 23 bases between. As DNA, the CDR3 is TGTGCCAGCAGTATCCTCCCGGGGGGCCTTGGCGGAGATACGCAGTATTTT. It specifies CASSILPGGLGGDTQYF.

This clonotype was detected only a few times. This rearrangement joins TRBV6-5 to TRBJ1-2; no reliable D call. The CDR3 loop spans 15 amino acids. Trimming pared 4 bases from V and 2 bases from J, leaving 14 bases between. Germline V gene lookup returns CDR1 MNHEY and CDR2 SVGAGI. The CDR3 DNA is TGTGCCAGCAGTTCCCCTCGTCTGGGGAACTATGGCTACACCTTC. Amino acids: CASSSPRLGNYGYTF.

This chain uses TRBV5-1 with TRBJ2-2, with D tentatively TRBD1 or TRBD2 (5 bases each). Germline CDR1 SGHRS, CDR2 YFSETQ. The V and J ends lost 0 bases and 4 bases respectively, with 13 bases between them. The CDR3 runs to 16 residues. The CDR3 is CASSLGTGRTTGELFF. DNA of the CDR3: TGCGCCAGCAGCTTGGGTACGGGGCGGACCACCGGGGAGCTGTTTTTT. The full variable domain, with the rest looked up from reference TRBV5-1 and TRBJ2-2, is KAGVTQTPRYLIKTRGQQVTLSCSPISGHRSVSWYQQTPGQGLQFLFEYFSETQRNKGNFPGRFSGRQFSNSRSEMNVSTLELGDSALYLCASSLGTGRTTGELFFGEGSRLTVL.

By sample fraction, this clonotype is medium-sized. In DNA form, the CDR3 reads TGCAGTGCTAGCGCCTGGACGGATACCTACGAGCAGTACTTC. This sequence encodes CSASAWTDTYEQYF. V usage is TRBV20-1 and J usage is TRBJ2-7; no reliable D call. V was cut by 3 bases and J by 2 bases, with 14 bases left in between. This CDR3 is built from 14 residues. The germline V gene encodes CDR1 DFQATT and CDR2 SNEGSKA (reference sequence).

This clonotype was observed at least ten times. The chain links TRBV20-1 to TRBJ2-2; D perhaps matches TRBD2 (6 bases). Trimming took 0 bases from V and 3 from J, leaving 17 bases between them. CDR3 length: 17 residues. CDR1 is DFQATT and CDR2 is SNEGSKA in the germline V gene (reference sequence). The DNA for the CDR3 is TGCAGTGCTAGAGACCCAAGCGGAGGCGGGGACACCGGGGAGCTGTTTTTT. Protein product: CSARDPSGGGDTGELFF.

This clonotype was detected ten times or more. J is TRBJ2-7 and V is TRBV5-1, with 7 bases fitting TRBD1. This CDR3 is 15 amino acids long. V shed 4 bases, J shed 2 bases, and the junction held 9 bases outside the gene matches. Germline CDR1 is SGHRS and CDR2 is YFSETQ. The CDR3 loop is CASSLQPGQTYEQYF. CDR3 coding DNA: TGCGCCAGCAGCCTCCAACCGGGACAGACCTACGAGCAGTACTTC.

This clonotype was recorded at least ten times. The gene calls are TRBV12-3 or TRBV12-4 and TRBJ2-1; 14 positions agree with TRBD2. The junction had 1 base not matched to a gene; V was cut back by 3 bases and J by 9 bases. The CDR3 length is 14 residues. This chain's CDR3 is CASSLGTSGGEQFF. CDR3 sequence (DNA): TGTGCCAGCAGTTTGGGGACTAGCGGGGGTGAGCAGTTCTTC.

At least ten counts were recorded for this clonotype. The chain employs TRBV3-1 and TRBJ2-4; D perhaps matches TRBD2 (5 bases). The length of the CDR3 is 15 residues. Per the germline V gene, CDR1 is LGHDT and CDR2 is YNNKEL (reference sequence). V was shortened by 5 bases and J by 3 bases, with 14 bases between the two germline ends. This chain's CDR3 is CASSLRGFDKNIQYF. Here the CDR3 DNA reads TGTGCCAGCAGCTTACGGGGATTCGACAAAAACATTCAGTACTTC.

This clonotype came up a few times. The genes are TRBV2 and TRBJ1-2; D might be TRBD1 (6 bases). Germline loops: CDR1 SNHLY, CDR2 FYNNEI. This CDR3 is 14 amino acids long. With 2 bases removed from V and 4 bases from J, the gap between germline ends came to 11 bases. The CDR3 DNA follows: TGTGCCAGCAGTGAACAGGGGCAGATCTATGGCTACACCTTC. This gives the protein CASSEQGQIYGYTF.

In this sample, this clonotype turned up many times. The CDR3 protein is CATSDPDRAEAFF. The CDR3 nucleotides are TGTGCCACCAGTGACCCAGACAGGGCCGAAGCTTTCTTT. V gene TRBV24-1 combines with J gene TRBJ1-1; 7 positions match TRBD1. Germline V gene lookup returns CDR1 KGHDR and CDR2 SFDVKD. The ends lost 4 bases at V and 8 bases at J; junction bases unmatched: 6. The CDR3 is 13 residues long.

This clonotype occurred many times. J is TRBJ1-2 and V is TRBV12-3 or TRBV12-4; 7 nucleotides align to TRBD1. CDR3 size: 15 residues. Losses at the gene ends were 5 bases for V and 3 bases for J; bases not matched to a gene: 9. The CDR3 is CASSPRQGSYYGYTF. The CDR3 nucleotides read TGTGCCAGCAGTCCCCGACAGGGTAGCTACTATGGCTACACCTTC.

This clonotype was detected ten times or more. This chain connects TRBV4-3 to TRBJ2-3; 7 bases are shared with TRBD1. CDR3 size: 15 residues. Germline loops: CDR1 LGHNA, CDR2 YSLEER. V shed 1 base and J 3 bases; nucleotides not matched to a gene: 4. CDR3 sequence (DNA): TGCGCCAGCAGCCAAGTGGTCAGGGGGACAGATACGCAGTATTTT. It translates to CASSQVVRGTDTQYF.

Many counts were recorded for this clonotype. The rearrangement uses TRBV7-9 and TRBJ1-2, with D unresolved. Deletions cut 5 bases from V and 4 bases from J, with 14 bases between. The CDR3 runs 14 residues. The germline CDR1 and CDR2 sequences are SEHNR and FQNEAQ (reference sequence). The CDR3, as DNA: TGTGCCAGCAGCAATTCTGCAGGCCTCTATGGCTACACCTTC. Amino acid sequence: CASSNSAGLYGYTF.

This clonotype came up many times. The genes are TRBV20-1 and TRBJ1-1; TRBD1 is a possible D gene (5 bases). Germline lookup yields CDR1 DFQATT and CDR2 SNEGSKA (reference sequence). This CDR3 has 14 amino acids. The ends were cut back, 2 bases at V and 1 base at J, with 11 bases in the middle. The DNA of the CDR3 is TGCAGTGCTAGAAGGGGATCGACGAACACTGAAGCTTTCTTT. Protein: CSARRGSTNTEAFF.

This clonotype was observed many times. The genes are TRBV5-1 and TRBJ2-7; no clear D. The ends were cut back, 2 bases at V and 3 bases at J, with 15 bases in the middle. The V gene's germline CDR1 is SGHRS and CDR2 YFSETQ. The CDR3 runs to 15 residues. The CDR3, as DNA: TGCGCCAGCAGCTTCATGGACGGCGGCCTCTACGAGCAGTACTTC. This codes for CASSFMDGGLYEQYF.

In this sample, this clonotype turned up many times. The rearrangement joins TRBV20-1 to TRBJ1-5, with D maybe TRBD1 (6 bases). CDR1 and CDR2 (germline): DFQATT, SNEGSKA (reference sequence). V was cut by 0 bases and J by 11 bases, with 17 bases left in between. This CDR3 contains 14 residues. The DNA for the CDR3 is TGCAGTGCTAGAGAAGGACAGTGGGTCGGGGCCCAGCATTTT. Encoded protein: CSAREGQWVGAQHF.

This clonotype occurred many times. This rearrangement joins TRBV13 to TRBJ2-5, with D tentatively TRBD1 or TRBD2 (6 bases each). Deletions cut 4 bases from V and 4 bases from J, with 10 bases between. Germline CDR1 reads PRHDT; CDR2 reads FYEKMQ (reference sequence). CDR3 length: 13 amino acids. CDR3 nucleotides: TGTGCCAGCAGCTCCCGGGGGCGAGAGACCCAGTACTTC. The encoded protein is CASSSRGRETQYF.

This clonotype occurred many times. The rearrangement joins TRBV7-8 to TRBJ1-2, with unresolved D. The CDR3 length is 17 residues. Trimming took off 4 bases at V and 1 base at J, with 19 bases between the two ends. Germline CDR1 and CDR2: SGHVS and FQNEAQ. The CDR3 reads CASSSRARLPLNYGYTF. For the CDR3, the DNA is TGTGCCAGCAGCTCTCGGGCAAGGCTCCCCCTTAACTATGGCTACACCTTC.

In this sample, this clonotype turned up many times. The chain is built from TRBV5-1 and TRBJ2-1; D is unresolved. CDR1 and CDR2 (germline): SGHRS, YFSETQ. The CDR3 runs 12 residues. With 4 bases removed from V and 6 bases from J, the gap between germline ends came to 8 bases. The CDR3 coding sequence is TGCGCCAGCAGCAAAGCTAGCAATGAGCAGTTCTTC. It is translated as CASSKASNEQFF.

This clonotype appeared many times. The CDR3: CASSWRRSGEYEQYF. As DNA, the CDR3 is TGTGCCAGCAGTTGGCGGCGGAGCGGGGAGTACGAGCAGTACTTC. J is TRBJ2-7 and V is TRBV6-2 or TRBV6-3; the match to TRBD2 covers 7 bases. The V and J ends lost 4 bases and 4 bases, in that order; junction bases with no gene match: 10. This CDR3 has 15 residues. Per germline, CDR1 MNHEY and CDR2 SVGEGT.